Each of the 19 T cell receptor beta chains below was sequenced from the same sample in a study of cytomegalovirus exposure and HLA in healthy donors. PCR primers comprised 60 Vbeta and 13 Jbeta primers. Clones were sequenced by immunoSEQ multiplex PCR, and TCRdb holds only the in-frame ones, with some missing. The table for this sample gives approximately 40,000 clones. The specimen was PBMCs. Receptor source: a human donor in good health.

The chain links TRBV9 to TRBJ1-2, with D tentatively TRBD1 (5 bases). This CDR3 comprises 14 residues. Trimming removed 4 bases at V and 5 bases at J, with 15 bases between. Looked up from germline, CDR1 is SGDLS and CDR2 is YYNGEE. CDR3 loop: CASSPQYGGYGYTF. The DNA for the CDR3 is TGTGCCAGCAGCCCCCAGTACGGGGGATATGGCTACACCTTC.

The genes are TRBV30 and TRBJ2-7; possibly TRBD2 for D (5 bases). V dropped 4 bases and J dropped 1 base, with 11 bases sitting between them. Germline loops: CDR1 GTSNPN, CDR2 SVGIG (reference sequence). This CDR3 has 13 residues. CDR3 in amino acids: CAWNGDLSYEQYF. The CDR3 DNA follows: TGTGCCTGGAACGGGGATCTATCCTACGAGCAGTACTTC.

This chain uses TRBV29-1 with TRBJ2-7; a possible D gene is TRBD1 (6 bases). The germline V gene encodes CDR1 SQVTM and CDR2 ANQGSEA. This CDR3 region has 16 residues. Trimming removed 7 bases from V and 2 bases from J, with 24 bases in between. In DNA form, the CDR3 reads TGCAGCGGTGTTGGTGCGGTGACAGGAATCGCCTACGAGCAGTACTTC. This codes for CSGVGAVTGIAYEQYF.

This chain uses TRBV6-1 with TRBJ1-1; 7 nucleotides line up with TRBD1. CDR1 is MNHNS, CDR2 SASEGT, per germline. This CDR3 is built from 16 residues. V was clipped by 2 bases and J by 4 bases; unmatched bases: 10. In DNA, the CDR3 is TGTGCCAGCAGTGAAACAGGGGTTCGGGTTGGCACTGAAGCTTTCTTT. Protein product: CASSETGVRVGTEAFF.

This chain uses TRBV9 with TRBJ1-3; 10 nucleotides agree with TRBD1. Losses at the gene ends were 4 bases for V and 3 bases for J; bases not matched to a gene: 13. The CDR3 length is 18 residues. Looked up from germline, CDR1 is SGDLS and CDR2 is YYNGEE. CDR3 bases: TGTGCCAGCAGCCCCCTAGGCGGGACAGGGGTAATTGGAAACACCATATATTTT. Amino acids: CASSPLGGTGVIGNTIYF.

CDR3 coding DNA: TGCGCCAGCAGCTCAGGGACTAGCGCGGGGATGTACAATGAGCAGTTCTTC. It specifies CASSSGTSAGMYNEQFF. J is TRBJ2-1 and V is TRBV5-1; 10 bases are shared with TRBD2. The CDR3 extends over 17 amino acids. V lost 3 bases to trimming and J lost 4 bases; unmatched junction nucleotides: 10. CDR1 is SGHRS and CDR2 is YFSETQ in the germline V gene. The full variable domain, rest sourced from reference TRBV5-1 and TRBJ2-1, is KAGVTQTPRYLIKTRGQQVTLSCSPISGHRSVSWYQQTPGQGLQFLFEYFSETQRNKGNFPGRFSGRQFSNSRSEMNVSTLELGDSALYLCASSSGTSAGMYNEQFFGPGTRLTVL.

This chain uses TRBV7-2 with TRBJ1-5; D possibly corresponds to TRBD1 (6 bases). Trimming removed 1 base from V and 3 bases from J, with 10 bases in between. The CDR3 sequence is 15 residues long. The germline gives CDR1 SGHTA, CDR2 FQGNSA. CDR3: CASSLGGQHNQPQHF. The CDR3 DNA is TGTGCCAGCAGCTTAGGCGGACAGCACAATCAGCCCCAGCATTTT.

Comment on this clone: Its ends do not fully match the called genes, so a read error is possible. This chain connects TRBV30 to TRBJ1-2; D call uncertain. The V gene's germline CDR1 is GTSNPN and CDR2 SVGIG (reference sequence). CDR3 length: 15 residues. For the CDR3, the DNA is TGTGCCGGGAGTGTACGTCTACGGTCGAACTATGGCTACACCTTC. Translated: CAGSVRLRSNYGYTF.

This chain links TRBV27 with TRBJ2-5, with unresolved D. This CDR3 spans 14 amino acids. Per germline, CDR1 MNHEY and CDR2 SMNVEV (reference sequence). V was pared by 2 bases and J by 2 bases, with 9 bases between. CDR3 in DNA: TGTGCCAGCAGTTTAACGGTTTCTCAAGAGACCCAGTACTTC. It is translated as CASSLTVSQETQYF.

The chain has TRBV2 and TRBJ1-1; the D gene is possibly TRBD1 (6 bases). The CDR3 contains 14 residues. The V gene's germline CDR1 is SNHLY and CDR2 FYNNEI. The ends were cut back, 4 bases at V and 0 bases at J, with 9 bases in the middle. This CDR3 is CASSVRQVNTEAFF. The CDR3, as DNA: TGTGCCAGCAGTGTAAGACAGGTGAACACTGAAGCTTTCTTT.

To note about this clone: The germline gene is not matched at one end of the junction; a read error may be the cause. CDR3 sequence reads: CASSDSSGDTEAFF. DNA of the CDR3: TGTGCCAGCAGTGACTCCTCAGGGGATACTGAAGCTTTCTTT. V gene TRBV6-5 combines with J gene TRBJ1-1; D is perhaps TRBD1 (6 bases). This CDR3 is built from 14 residues. Per germline, CDR1 MNHEY and CDR2 SVGAGI.

This sequence joins TRBV29-1 and TRBJ2-1, with TRBD1 identical over 10 bases. Per germline, CDR1 SQVTM and CDR2 ANQGSEA. This CDR3 region has 13 residues. With 8 bases clipped from V and 10 bases from J, the junction kept 11 bases outside the gene matches. For the CDR3, the DNA is TGCAGCTCATTGACAGGGGGCTCGAGAGAGCAGTTCTTC. Amino acids: CSSLTGGSREQFF.

V usage is TRBV5-6 and J usage is TRBJ1-3; D may be TRBD1 (6 bases). Trimming pared 3 bases from V and 1 base from J, leaving 14 bases between. CDR1 SGHDT and CDR2 YYEEEE come from the germline V gene. The CDR3 runs 16 residues. Written as DNA, the CDR3 is TGTGCCAGCAGCTGGACCAGGGGAATGTCTGGAAACACCATATATTTT. This translates into CASSWTRGMSGNTIYF. Complete variable domain (other parts from reference TRBV5-6 and TRBJ1-3): DAGVTQSPTHLIKTRGQQVTLRCSPKSGHDTVSWYQQALGQGPQFIFQYYEEEERQRGNFPDRFSGHQFPNYSSELNVNALLLGDSALYLCASSWTRGMSGNTIYFGEGSWLTVV.

V is TRBV28 and J is TRBJ2-1; 8 bases match TRBD2. Looked up from germline, CDR1 is MDHEN and CDR2 is SYDVKM. The V gene end was trimmed by 4 bases and the J gene end by 8 bases; junction bases not matched to a gene: 16. This CDR3 contains 17 residues. The CDR3 reads CASSSTPLGRGVYEQFF. DNA for the CDR3: TGTGCCAGCAGTTCCACCCCTCTGGGGCGGGGGGTATATGAGCAGTTCTTC.

This chain joins TRBV7-9 and TRBJ2-6; 10 positions agree with TRBD1. The germline gives CDR1 SEHNR, CDR2 FQNEAQ (reference sequence). The CDR3 spans 16 residues. The trim removed 3 bases at V and 6 bases at J, leaving 5 bases unmatched. CDR3 sequence: CASSFPGTGVANVLTF. CDR3 sequence (DNA): TGTGCCAGCAGCTTCCCCGGGACAGGGGTGGCCAACGTCCTGACTTTC.

About this clone: This specimen includes other DNA sequences encoding the same CDR3. V usage is TRBV6-1 and J usage is TRBJ2-7; 7 nucleotides match TRBD1. The CDR3 extends over 15 amino acids. Germline loops: CDR1 MNHNS, CDR2 SASEGT. With 8 bases clipped from V and 3 bases from J, the junction kept 13 bases outside the gene matches. CDR3 sequence reads: CASGTAARLVYEQYF. CDR3 nucleotides: TGTGCCAGCGGGACAGCAGCCAGGCTAGTCTACGAGCAGTACTTC.

CDR3 sequence (DNA): TGTGCCAGCAGTTTCCGGGGTGGCTACGAGCAGTACTTC. Translation: CASSFRGGYEQYF. The chain combines TRBV27 with TRBJ2-7, with a tentative D call TRBD2 (5 bases). V was pared by 3 bases and J by 3 bases, with 9 bases between. The germline V gene has CDR1 MNHEY and CDR2 SMNVEV (reference sequence). The CDR3 has 13 amino acids.

With respect to this clone: One junction end does not reproduce the germline sequence, and a read error may be involved. The V and J genes are TRBV15 and TRBJ1-6; maybe TRBD1 (6 bases). Germline CDR1 LNHNV, CDR2 YYDKDF (reference sequence). This CDR3 is 15 amino acids long. CDR3 region: CATSRGTADNSHLHF. The CDR3 nucleotides are TGTGCCACCAGCAGAGGGACAGCCGACAATTCACACCTCCACTTT.

V is TRBV4-1 and J is TRBJ2-5; D perhaps matches TRBD2 (7 bases). From germline, CDR1 is MGHRA and CDR2 YSYEKL. V was clipped by 5 bases and J by 4 bases, with 11 bases between them. This CDR3 is 13 amino acids long. The CDR3 bases are TGCGCCAGCAGCTCGAGGGGGGGAGAGACCCAGTACTTC. As protein: CASSSRGGETQYF.